The next 32 T cell receptor beta chains were all read from a single sample in a study of blood T cell repertoires in COVID-19. Profiled with immunoSEQ multiplex PCR; TCRdb holds only in-frame clones, not every one. The table records 350,000 to 450,000 clones, roughly 89% of them present only once. Sequences were obtained from PBMCs or T cells enriched from blood (not recorded which). The receptors stem from a woman between 25 and 40 years old who had recovered from COVID-19.

This clone has a single count. This chain connects TRBV28 to TRBJ1-1; D remains ambiguous. Germline CDR1 and CDR2: MDHEN and SYDVKM. The CDR3 runs 12 residues. V gave up 4 bases and J gave up 8 bases, with 11 bases separating them. Here the CDR3 reads CASSSSVREAFF. CDR3 nucleotides: TGTGCCAGCAGTTCCAGTGTGAGGGAAGCTTTCTTT.

The chain combines TRBV7-2 with TRBJ1-6; 12 nucleotides agree with TRBD1. Germline V gene data show CDR1 as SGHTA and CDR2 as FQGNSA. The junction had 11 bases not matched to a gene; V was cut back by 4 bases and J by 7 bases. This CDR3 contains 18 residues. The CDR3 sequence is CASSSRPGQGAGNSPLHF. CDR3 bases: TGTGCCAGCAGCTCCCGACCGGGACAGGGGGCTGGCAATTCACCCCTCCACTTT.

The gene calls are TRBV6-4 and TRBJ2-3; 8 nucleotides match TRBD1. V gave up 6 bases and J gave up 3 bases; unmatched junction bases: 11. The CDR3 is 16 residues long. Germline V gene data show CDR1 as MRHNA and CDR2 as SNTAGT. The CDR3 sequence is CASSRQGSEGTDTQYF. The CDR3, as DNA: TGTGCCAGCAGCCGACAGGGGAGTGAGGGTACAGATACGCAGTATTTT.

The chain links TRBV12-3 or TRBV12-4 to TRBJ2-2, with TRBD1 as a possible D gene (6 bases). The V gene lost 7 bases and the J gene lost 2 bases, with 8 bases spanning the gap. The CDR3 extends over 13 amino acids. The CDR3 coding sequence is TGTGCCAGCAAGGGGACAAACACCGGGGAGCTGTTTTTT. Translation gives CASKGTNTGELFF.

The chain links TRBV2 to TRBJ1-4, with 9 bases identical to TRBD1. The junction had 6 bases not matched to a gene; V was cut back by 6 bases and J by 7 bases. The CDR3 totals 14 residues. Germline loops: CDR1 SNHLY, CDR2 FYNNEI. The CDR3 region is CASSPDRGPEKLFF. In nucleotides, the CDR3 is TGTGCCAGCAGCCCGGACAGGGGCCCTGAAAAACTGTTTTTT. Complete variable domain (other parts from reference TRBV2 and TRBJ1-4): EPEVTQTPSHQVTQMGQEVILRCVPISNHLYFYWYRQILGQKVEFLVSFYNNEISEKSEIFDDQFSVERPDGSNFTLKIRSTKLEDSAMYFCASSPDRGPEKLFFGSGTQLSVL.

V is TRBV30 and J is TRBJ1-2, with D perhaps TRBD1 (5 bases). The CDR3 has 14 residues. Germline assignment: CDR1 GTSNPN and CDR2 SVGIG (reference sequence). V lost 3 bases to trimming and J lost 8 bases, with 19 bases between them. The CDR3 nucleotides read TGTGCCTGGAGATCCAGGGTACCAGTTTGGGGCTACACCTTC. This encodes CAWRSRVPVWGYTF.

The chain carries TRBV2 and TRBJ2-7; tentatively, D is TRBD1 (6 bases). V gave up 1 base and J gave up 2 bases, with 9 bases separating them. The germline V gene has CDR1 SNHLY and CDR2 FYNNEI. The CDR3 spans 14 residues. The CDR3 here is CASSEEDSTYEQYF. CDR3 sequence (DNA): TGTGCCAGCAGTGAAGAGGACAGCACCTACGAGCAGTACTTC.

V gene TRBV2 combines with J gene TRBJ1-2, with D perhaps TRBD1 (6 bases). The germline gives CDR1 SNHLY, CDR2 FYNNEI. Trimming cost V 5 bases and J 4 bases, with 8 bases left between them. The CDR3 has 12 residues. The CDR3 protein is CASSQDSYGYTF. In DNA form, the CDR3 reads TGTGCCAGCAGTCAGGACAGCTATGGCTACACCTTC.

The chain has TRBV19 and TRBJ2-7, with TRBD2 matching 8 bases. CDR1 is LNHDA and CDR2 is SQIVND in the germline V gene (reference sequence). The CDR3 extends over 14 amino acids. The trim removed 5 bases at V and 0 bases at J, leaving 3 bases unmatched. The CDR3 is CASSFSGNSYEQYF. The CDR3 nucleotides read TGTGCCAGTAGTTTTAGCGGGAACTCCTACGAGCAGTACTTC.

This clone was observed a handful of times. The chain carries TRBV5-1 and TRBJ1-2, with a tentative D call TRBD1 (6 bases). The V end lost 6 bases, the J end lost 4 bases, and 16 bases lay between the germline ends. The CDR3 length is 14 residues. Germline V gives CDR1 SGHRS, CDR2 YFSETQ. CDR3 loop: CASNRDIQPYGYTF. CDR3 DNA: TGCGCCAGCAACCGGGACATCCAACCCTATGGCTACACCTTC.

The chain links TRBV28 to TRBJ1-4, with TRBD1 matching 7 bases. Germline V gene data show CDR1 as MDHEN and CDR2 as SYDVKM. The CDR3 is made up of 15 amino acids. The V and J ends lost 4 bases and 4 bases, in that order; junction bases with no gene match: 6. This CDR3 is CASSSGQLINEKLFF. In nucleotides, the CDR3 is TGTGCCAGCAGTTCGGGACAGCTTATTAATGAAAAACTGTTTTTT. Looking up the rest from reference TRBV28 and TRBJ1-4 gives the full variable domain: DVKVTQSSRYLVKRTGEKVFLECVQDMDHENMFWYRQDPGLGLRLIYFSYDVKMKEKGDIPEGYSVSREKKERFSLILESASTNQTSMYLCASSSGQLINEKLFFGSGTQLSVL.

Concerning this clone: This CDR3 is also generated by other DNA sequences in the sample. The chain combines TRBV12-3 or TRBV12-4 with TRBJ2-7; no clear D gene. CDR3 length equals 12 residues. Trimming stripped 1 base from V and 3 bases from J, with 4 bases between. The CDR3 bases are TGTGCCAGCAGTTTAGTCGTCTACGAGCAGTACTTC. This sequence encodes CASSLVVYEQYF.

This chain links TRBV5-1 with TRBJ2-1; D might be TRBD2 (6 bases). The germline CDR1 and CDR2 sequences are SGHRS and YFSETQ. Trimming took 0 bases from V and 7 from J, leaving 14 bases between them. CDR3 length: 15 amino acids. The CDR3 here is CASSLGGGARNEQFF. As DNA, the CDR3 is TGCGCCAGCAGCTTGGGGGGAGGTGCGAGGAATGAGCAGTTCTTC.

The chain recombines TRBV5-1 with TRBJ2-7, with D unclear. CDR1 is SGHRS, CDR2 YFSETQ, per germline. The V end was cut by 0 bases, the J end by 1 base, with 8 bases between. CDR3 length: 14 residues. CDR3 nucleotide sequence: TGCGCCAGCAGCTTGGAGGCTAGATCCTACGAGCAGTACTTC. Its protein is CASSLEARSYEQYF.

The chain is built from TRBV6-6 and TRBJ2-7, with a tentative D call TRBD1 (5 bases). This CDR3 has 13 residues. Germline V gene sequence: CDR1 MNHNY, CDR2 SVGAGI (reference sequence). Trimming left V 7 bases short and J 3 bases short, with 13 bases between. The chain's CDR3 is CASKGRQNYEQYF. The CDR3 DNA follows: TGTGCCAGCAAGGGGCGGCAGAACTACGAGCAGTACTTC.

The genes are TRBV20-1 and TRBJ2-5; 9 nucleotides agree with TRBD2. Germline V gene data show CDR1 as DFQATT and CDR2 as SNEGSKA (reference sequence). The V gene end was trimmed by 3 bases and the J gene end by 6 bases; junction bases not matched to a gene: 5. This CDR3 comprises 13 residues. CDR3 in amino acids: CSASTSGWKTQYF. The CDR3, as DNA: TGCAGTGCTAGTACTAGCGGGTGGAAGACCCAGTACTTC.

This sequence joins TRBV5-1 and TRBJ1-1, with D unclear. V was shortened by 0 bases and J by 7 bases, with 10 bases between the two germline ends. This CDR3 contains 13 residues. Germline CDR1 and CDR2: SGHRS and YFSETQ. CDR3 nucleotides: TGCGCCAGCAGCTTGGGTTCATCGGGTGAAGCTTTCTTT. Translation: CASSLGSSGEAFF.

V and J are TRBV6-1 and TRBJ1-2; TRBD1 agrees at 8 bases. Germline V CDR1 and CDR2: MNHNS, SASEGT. Trimming took 4 bases from V and 7 from J; bases not matched to a gene: 14. This CDR3 is built from 16 residues. The CDR3 nucleotides are TGTGCCAGCAGTGCAGACAGGGGCCGTGGCGGCGGTGGCTACACCTTC. This gives the protein CASSADRGRGGGGYTF.

This clone was recorded only once. For the CDR3, the DNA is TGTGCCAGAAGCTCCCCCCCGCGAAATAATGAAAAACTGTTTTTT. Residues: CARSSPPRNNEKLFF. The chain is built from TRBV5-3 and TRBJ1-4; the D is unclear. TRBV5-3 is designated an ORF whose function remains uncertain. This CDR3 is 15 amino acids long. V gave up 3 bases and J gave up 4 bases, with 13 bases separating them.

This clone was seen a single time. The chain recombines TRBV18 with TRBJ2-2; TRBD1 matches at 10 bases. The CDR3 length is 15 residues. With V trimmed by 6 bases and J by 5 bases, 6 bases remained unmatched. The germline gives CDR1 KGHSH, CDR2 LQKENI. The CDR3 DNA sequence: TGTGCCAGCTCCCCGGGACAGGGGATGACCGGGGAGCTGTTTTTT. Translated, it gives CASSPGQGMTGELFF.

The chain links TRBV15 to TRBJ1-2, with 10 bases fitting TRBD1. The germline gives CDR1 LNHNV, CDR2 YYDKDF (reference sequence). V lost 0 bases and J lost 3; bases outside the gene matches: 7. The CDR3 is 17 amino acids. Here the CDR3 DNA reads TGTGCCACCAGCAGAGATTCCGGGACAGGGGTGGACTATGGCTACACCTTC. Amino acid sequence: CATSRDSGTGVDYGYTF.

This chain links TRBV7-9 with TRBJ1-3; D is unresolved. The V and J ends lost 2 bases and 1 base respectively, with 6 bases between them. The CDR3 extends over 14 amino acids. Germline CDR1 is SEHNR and CDR2 is FQNEAQ (reference sequence). CDR3 coding DNA: TGTGCCAGCAGCTTAACATCTTCTGGAAACACCATATATTTT. Translating gives CASSLTSSGNTIYF.

This clone appeared a few times. The DNA of the CDR3 is TGTGCCAGTAAGGTGAGAGGCACCGGGGAGCTGTTTTTT. It yields the protein CASKVRGTGELFF. J is TRBJ2-2 and V is TRBV19; D uncertain. The length of the CDR3 is 13 residues. The ends were cut back, 7 bases at V and 4 bases at J, with 10 bases in the middle. Germline V gene data show CDR1 as LNHDA and CDR2 as SQIVND (reference sequence).

The chain carries TRBV18 and TRBJ1-5; TRBD1 aligns across 10 bases. This CDR3 spans 16 amino acids. Unmatched junction bases numbered 2, after V lost 2 bases and J lost 1 base. The germline CDR1 and CDR2 sequences are KGHSH and LQKENI. CDR3 sequence: CASSPGDRGSNQPQHF. DNA for the CDR3: TGTGCCAGCTCACCAGGGGACAGGGGAAGCAATCAGCCCCAGCATTTT.

This sequence joins TRBV27 and TRBJ1-1; possibly TRBD1 for D (6 bases). This CDR3 spans 14 amino acids. V lost 5 bases, J lost 5 bases, and 15 bases lay in between. CDR1 is MNHEY and CDR2 is SMNVEV in the germline V gene (reference sequence). The CDR3 DNA reads as TGTGCCAGCAGTGTCACAGGGTTCGAGACTGAAGCTTTCTTT. Translating it yields CASSVTGFETEAFF.

V and J are TRBV11-2 and TRBJ2-1; D is unresolved. V was cut by 4 bases and J by 6 bases, with 16 bases left in between. The CDR3 has 15 residues. Germline V CDR1 and CDR2: SGHAT, FQNNGV. The CDR3 DNA sequence: TGTGCCAGCAGCTCGCCCGTCCTAGTTGCCAATGAGCAGTTCTTC. Protein product: CASSSPVLVANEQFF.

The chain has TRBV3-1 (or the pseudogene TRBV3-2) and TRBJ2-7; the match to TRBD1 covers 11 bases. Losses at the gene ends were 0 bases for V and 7 bases for J; bases not matched to a gene: 5. This CDR3 contains 15 residues. Germline loops: CDR1 LGHDT, CDR2 YNNKEL (reference sequence). In DNA, the CDR3 is TGTGCCAGCAGCCAAGAAGGACAGGGGGCACGGGAGCAGTACTTC. Translating gives CASSQEGQGAREQYF.

The chain joins TRBV7-2 to TRBJ1-4, with D possibly matching TRBD1 (6 bases). The CDR3 contains 14 residues. V shed 2 bases and J shed 8 bases, with 12 bases lying between them. The germline V gene encodes CDR1 SGHTA and CDR2 FQGNSA. This CDR3 is CASSLRTVEEKLFF. CDR3 coding DNA: TGTGCCAGCAGCTTACGGACAGTGGAGGAAAAACTGTTTTTT.

This chain joins TRBV12-3 or TRBV12-4 and TRBJ1-1; maybe TRBD1 (5 bases). CDR3 length equals 12 residues. V gave up 7 bases and J gave up 10 bases, with 16 bases separating them. CDR3 residues: CASTLGPAGAFF. CDR3 DNA sequence: TGTGCCAGCACCCTGGGGCCAGCTGGAGCTTTCTTT.

The rearrangement joins TRBV19 to TRBJ2-7; TRBD2 agrees at 14 bases. The CDR3 length is 18 residues. Per germline, CDR1 LNHDA and CDR2 SQIVND (reference sequence). The J segment lost 3 bases and the V segment lost 6 bases, leaving 13 bases of the junction unmatched. The CDR3 is CASSEGLAGAGWDYEQYF. The DNA for the CDR3 is TGTGCCAGTAGCGAGGGACTAGCGGGAGCAGGGTGGGACTACGAGCAGTACTTC.

This rearrangement joins TRBV5-1 to TRBJ2-4; D is possibly TRBD1 (6 bases). Germline V gives CDR1 SGHRS, CDR2 YFSETQ. The CDR3 consists of 15 residues. Trimming cost V 0 bases and J 0 bases, with 7 bases left between them. The CDR3 region is CASSLGDIAKNIQYF. For the CDR3, the DNA is TGCGCCAGCAGCTTGGGGGACATAGCCAAAAACATTCAGTACTTC.

This clone was observed a single time. The genes are TRBV19 and TRBJ2-7; 8 bases are a match to TRBD1. The CDR3 loop spans 15 amino acids. Germline CDR1 reads LNHDA; CDR2 reads SQIVND (reference sequence). V trimming: 4 bases; J trimming: 2 bases; junction bases outside the gene matches: 7. Here the CDR3 reads CASSTRQGPTYEQYF. CDR3 in DNA: TGTGCCAGTAGTACCCGACAGGGGCCAACCTACGAGCAGTACTTC.